The 20 T cell receptor beta chains listed next were all sequenced from one sample in a study of blood T cell repertoires in COVID-19. This table comes from immunoSEQ multiplex PCR, and its TCRdb copy is limited to in-frame clones, with some not included. The sample shows about 260,000 clones, 91% of them seen only once. Sample: peripheral blood. The receptors stem from a young adult with COVID-19, enrolled during active disease.

The chain recombines TRBV11-2 with TRBJ2-1; D uncertain. V was pared by 4 bases and J by 5 bases, with 15 bases between. This CDR3 contains 15 residues. Germline loops: CDR1 SGHAT, CDR2 FQNNGV. The DNA for the CDR3 is TGTGCCAGCAGCTACCATCGCGGTAGCAACAATGAGCAGTTCTTC. Amino acids: CASSYHRGSNNEQFF.

The chain joins TRBV12-5 to TRBJ1-5; D gene uncertain. The CDR3 has 14 amino acids. V was pared by 1 base and J by 5 bases, with 9 bases between. Germline V gives CDR1 LGHNT, CDR2 FRNRAP. Written as DNA, the CDR3 is TGTGCTAGTGGTTTGGCCCCTCGGGATCAGCCCCAGCATTTT. Protein product: CASGLAPRDQPQHF.

This clone was recorded once. The chain combines TRBV6-5 with TRBJ2-7; tentatively, D is TRBD1 (6 bases). V lost 7 bases and J 2 bases, leaving 18 bases between the germline ends. Germline lookup yields CDR1 MNHEY and CDR2 SVGAGI. The CDR3 consists of 15 residues. CDR3 protein: CASTAGNRAPYEQYF. The CDR3, as DNA: TGTGCCAGCACGGCCGGGAACAGGGCACCCTACGAGCAGTACTTC.

The chain combines TRBV12-3 or TRBV12-4 with TRBJ1-3; unclear D gene. The ends were cut back, 1 base at V and 4 bases at J, with 5 bases in the middle. This CDR3 has 13 residues. CDR3: CASSLVRGNTIYF. CDR3 DNA sequence: TGTGCCAGCAGTTTAGTACGGGGAAACACCATATATTTT.

This chain links TRBV4-3 with TRBJ2-3; TRBD2 aligns across 13 bases. The CDR3 is 18 residues long. Germline V gene sequence: CDR1 LGHNA, CDR2 YSLEER. The J segment lost 4 bases and the V segment lost 0 bases, leaving 7 bases of the junction unmatched. The CDR3 sequence: CASSQDELAGGFSDTQYF. CDR3 DNA sequence: TGCGCCAGCAGCCAAGATGAACTAGCGGGAGGGTTTTCAGATACGCAGTATTTT.

This chain links TRBV10-3 with TRBJ2-3; 8 bases map to TRBD2. CDR3 length: 15 residues. V was pared by 3 bases and J by 0 bases, with 2 bases of the junction left unmatched. Looked up from germline, CDR1 is ENHRY and CDR2 is SYGVKD. The CDR3 DNA reads TGTGCCATCAGTGACCCGGGAGGGAGCACAGATACGCAGTATTTT. Its protein product is CAISDPGGSTDTQYF.

A single count supports this clone. The DNA for the CDR3 is TGTGCCATCATGGACCGGGACAGGGTATATGGCTACACCTTC. Protein sequence: CAIMDRDRVYGYTF. V gene TRBV10-3 combines with J gene TRBJ1-2, with 9 bases identical to TRBD1. J lost 5 bases, V lost 7 bases, and 8 bases had no gene match. From germline, CDR1 is ENHRY and CDR2 SYGVKD. This CDR3 comprises 14 residues.

V usage is TRBV4-2 and J usage is TRBJ2-1; D is uncertain. Trimming pared 1 base from V and 5 bases from J, leaving 6 bases between. The CDR3 loop spans 13 amino acids. Germline-derived CDR1 and CDR2 are LGHNA and YNFKEQ. The CDR3 reads CASSQGPNNEQFF. The CDR3 DNA reads as TGTGCCAGCAGCCAAGGTCCCAACAATGAGCAGTTCTTC.

This rearrangement joins TRBV7-9 to TRBJ1-2, with unresolved D. There are 13 residues in the CDR3. Trimming left V 6 bases short and J 9 bases short, with 17 bases between. Germline lookup yields CDR1 SEHNR and CDR2 FQNEAQ (reference sequence). DNA for the CDR3: TGTGCCAGCAGTGTGACCGACACCAGAAGCTACACCTTC. This translates into CASSVTDTRSYTF. Full variable domain (missing parts from reference TRBV7-9 and TRBJ1-2): DTGVSQNPRHKITKRGQNVTFRCDPISEHNRLYWYRQTLGQGPEFLTYFQNEAQLEKSRLLSDRFSAERPKGSFSTLEIQRTEQGDSAMYLCASSVTDTRSYTFGSGTRLTVV.

The genes are TRBV29-1 and TRBJ1-2; D possibly corresponds to TRBD1 (6 bases). The CDR3 is made up of 12 amino acids. V dropped 6 bases and J dropped 2 bases, with 10 bases sitting between them. Germline-derived CDR1 and CDR2 are SQVTM and ANQGSEA. CDR3 DNA: TGCAGCGTCCCGGACAGCAACTATGGCTACACCTTC. Its protein is CSVPDSNYGYTF. The full variable domain, its missing parts supplied by reference TRBV29-1 and TRBJ1-2, is SAVISQKPSRDICQRGTSLTIQCQVDSQVTMMFWYRQQPGQSLTLIATANQGSEATYESGFVIDKFPISRPNLTFSTLTVSNMSPEDSSIYLCSVPDSNYGYTFGSGTRLTVV.

This chain connects TRBV29-1 to TRBJ1-1, with 8 bases matching TRBD1. V was clipped by 2 bases and J by 5 bases; unmatched bases: 4. Germline CDR1 and CDR2: SQVTM and ANQGSEA. CDR3 length: 13 residues. The chain's CDR3 is CSVEQGARTEAFF. CDR3 bases: TGCAGCGTTGAACAGGGGGCGCGAACTGAAGCTTTCTTT.

The rearrangement joins TRBV6-6 to TRBJ2-5; 10 bases line up with TRBD2. The CDR3 consists of 15 residues. Germline values: CDR1 MNHNY, CDR2 SVGAGI (reference sequence). V lost 7 bases, J lost 5 bases, and 10 bases stayed unmatched. The CDR3 bases are TGTGCCAGCACCGACGGGACTAGCGTGGGGGAGACCCAGTACTTC. Protein: CASTDGTSVGETQYF.

V gene TRBV6-5 combines with J gene TRBJ2-7; 7 bases agree with TRBD1. Trimming took 0 bases from V and 3 from J; bases not matched to a gene: 2. The CDR3 runs 14 residues. The germline gives CDR1 MNHEY, CDR2 SVGAGI. CDR3 nucleotide sequence: TGTGCCAGCAGTTACTCACAGGGGCTCTACGAGCAGTACTTC. This sequence encodes CASSYSQGLYEQYF.

DNA for the CDR3: TGTGCCAGCAGCACTGAGAGGACTAGCGGCCAAGAGACCCAGTACTTC. It specifies CASSTERTSGQETQYF. The J gene is TRBJ2-5, the V gene TRBV2, with TRBD2 identical over 10 bases. The CDR3 contains 16 residues. V trimming: 6 bases; J trimming: 1 base; junction bases outside the gene matches: 8. The germline gives CDR1 SNHLY, CDR2 FYNNEI.

V usage is TRBV15 and J usage is TRBJ2-1, with a weak D call TRBD2 (6 bases). The CDR3 runs to 14 residues. V was shortened by 7 bases and J by 8 bases, with 18 bases between the two germline ends. CDR1 LNHNV and CDR2 YYDKDF come from the germline V gene (reference sequence). The CDR3 DNA reads TGTGCCACCAAAGGACCGCGGGGCGTCGATGAGCAGTTCTTC. This encodes CATKGPRGVDEQFF. The full variable domain, completed using reference TRBV15 and TRBJ2-1, is DAMVIQNPRYQVTQFGKPVTLSCSQTLNHNVMYWYQQKSSQAPKLLFHYYDKDFNNEADTPDNFQSRRPNTSFCFLDIRSPGLGDTAMYLCATKGPRGVDEQFFGPGTRLTVL.

This CDR3 reads CAWSKGHLETQYF. In DNA, the CDR3 is TGTGCCTGGAGTAAGGGACATCTGGAGACCCAGTACTTC. This chain uses TRBV30 with TRBJ2-5, with a tentative D call TRBD1 (6 bases). Trimming left V 2 bases short and J 5 bases short, with 12 bases between. This CDR3 spans 13 amino acids. Germline V lookup: CDR1 GTSNPN, CDR2 SVGIG (reference sequence).

The CDR3 protein is CASSPYGGGSSYNEQFF. CDR3 DNA sequence: TGTGCCAGCAGCCCATACGGTGGCGGTAGCTCCTACAATGAGCAGTTCTTC. V gene TRBV9 combines with J gene TRBJ2-1; D remains unclear. The CDR3 is made up of 17 amino acids. Per germline, CDR1 SGDLS and CDR2 YYNGEE. V lost 4 bases to trimming and J lost 0 bases, with 17 bases between them. Drawing the rest from reference TRBV9 and TRBJ2-1, the complete variable domain is DSGVTQTPKHLITATGQRVTLRCSPRSGDLSVYWYQQSLDQGLQFLIQYYNGEERAKGNILERFSAQQFPDLHSELNLSSLELGDSALYFCASSPYGGGSSYNEQFFGPGTRLTVL.

Remarks on this clone: Other DNA variants within this sample encode the same CDR3. The chain combines TRBV7-9 with TRBJ2-5; 11 bases fit TRBD1. From germline, CDR1 is SEHNR and CDR2 FQNEAQ (reference sequence). This CDR3 has 14 amino acids. V gave up 4 bases and J gave up 4 bases; unmatched junction bases: 2. In DNA, the CDR3 is TGTGCCAGCAGCTCAGGGACAGGGGGAGAGACCCAGTACTTC. As protein: CASSSGTGGETQYF.

The chain employs TRBV7-3 and TRBJ2-1; weak D call: TRBD2 (6 bases). Deletions cut 5 bases from V and 0 bases from J, with 14 bases between. Looked up from germline, CDR1 is SGHTA and CDR2 is FQGTGA. This CDR3 has 16 residues. As DNA, the CDR3 is TGTGCCAGCAGCGCGGGGAGCGGAAACTCCTACAATGAGCAGTTCTTC. This encodes CASSAGSGNSYNEQFF.

The chain combines TRBV30 with TRBJ1-5; D ambiguous. V was pared by 1 base and J by 3 bases, with 13 bases between. This CDR3 region has 15 residues. Germline V gene data show CDR1 as GTSNPN and CDR2 as SVGIG (reference sequence). CDR3: CAWSGYDKYNQPQHF. DNA for the CDR3: TGTGCCTGGAGTGGGTACGACAAATACAATCAGCCCCAGCATTTT.